Sequencing of this T cell receptor beta chain was carried out in a study of blood T cells in healthy people across ages. Then a second PCR, running roughly 7 to 11 cycles, was carried out with a sample-barcoded 5' primer and a J-beta primer mix. TCRdb ran MiXCR on the 5' RACE reads and lists one entry per CDR3 protein. The data show hundreds of thousands of distinct CDR3 sequences, around a quarter seen once. V was pared by 7 bases and J by 5 bases, with 2 bases of the junction left unmatched. This CDR3 region has 13 residues. CDR1 LNHDA and CDR2 SQIVND come from the germline V gene (reference sequence). Per sample, at least 5 micrograms of total RNA were extracted. This clonotype occurred a few times. The sample was also linked to a second study, of T cells of mothers and their children.

Sequencing was performed on blood. The receptor was isolated from a boy aged 5-17 years in good health. V gene TRBV19 combines with J gene TRBJ2-5; TRBD1 aligns across 12 bases. CDR3 DNA sequence: TGTGCCAGTACGGGACAGGGGGCCGAGACCCAGTACTTC. Translated: CASTGQGAETQYF.